This T cell receptor (beta chain) was sequenced during a study of T cell changes during pregnancy in multiple sclerosis. This clone was detected once. Using immunoSEQ multiplex PCR, the repertoire was profiled, and TCRdb retains in-frame clones only, with some absent. In the table there are roughly 100,000 clones, about nine tenths of which are singletons. Germline V lookup: CDR1 KGHSH, CDR2 LQKENI. The V and J ends lost 4 bases and 4 bases, in that order; junction bases with no gene match: 2. The CDR3 runs to 14 residues. This receptor was identified in a female donor in good health, enrolled as a control in a pregnancy study. V is TRBV18 and J is TRBJ1-1; 11 nucleotides agree with TRBD1. Material: peripheral blood, obtained after pregnancy. CDR3 sequence: CASSRGQGGTEAFF. As DNA, the CDR3 is TGTGCCAGCTCACGGGGACAGGGGGGCACTGAAGCTTTCTTT.